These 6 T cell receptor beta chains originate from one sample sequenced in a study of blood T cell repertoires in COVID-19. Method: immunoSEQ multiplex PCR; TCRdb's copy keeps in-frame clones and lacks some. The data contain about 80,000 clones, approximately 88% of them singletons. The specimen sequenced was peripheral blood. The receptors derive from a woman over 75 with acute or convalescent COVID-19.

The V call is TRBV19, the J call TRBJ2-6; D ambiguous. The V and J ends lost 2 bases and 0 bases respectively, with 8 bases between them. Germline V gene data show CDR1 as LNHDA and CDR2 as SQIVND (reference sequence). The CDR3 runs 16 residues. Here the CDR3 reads CASSIIPFSGANVLTF. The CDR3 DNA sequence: TGTGCCAGTAGTATAATCCCGTTCTCTGGGGCCAACGTCCTGACTTTC.

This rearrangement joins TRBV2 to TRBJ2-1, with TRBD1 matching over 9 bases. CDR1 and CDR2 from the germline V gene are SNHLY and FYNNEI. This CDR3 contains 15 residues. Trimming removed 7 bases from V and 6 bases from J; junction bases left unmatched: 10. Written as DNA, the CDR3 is TGTGCCAGCACTCAAGGGACAGGGCCGATCAATGAGCAGTTCTTC. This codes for CASTQGTGPINEQFF.

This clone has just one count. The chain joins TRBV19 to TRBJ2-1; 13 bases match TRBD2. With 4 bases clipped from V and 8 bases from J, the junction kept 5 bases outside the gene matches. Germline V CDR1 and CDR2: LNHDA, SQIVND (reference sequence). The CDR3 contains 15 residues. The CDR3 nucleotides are TGTGCCAGTAGTACGACTAGCGGGAGGATCGATGAGCAGTTCTTC. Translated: CASSTTSGRIDEQFF. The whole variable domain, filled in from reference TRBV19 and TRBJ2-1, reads DGGITQSPKYLFRKEGQNVTLSCEQNLNHDAMYWYRQDPGQGLRLIYYSQIVNDFQKGDIAEGYSVSREKKESFPLTVTSAQKNPTAFYLCASSTTSGRIDEQFFGPGTRLTVL.

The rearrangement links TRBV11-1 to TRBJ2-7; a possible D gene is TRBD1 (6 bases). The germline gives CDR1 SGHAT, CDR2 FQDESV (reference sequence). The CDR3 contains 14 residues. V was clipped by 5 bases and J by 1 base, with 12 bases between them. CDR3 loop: CASSLDRYSYEQYF. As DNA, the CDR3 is TGTGCCAGCAGCCTGGACAGATATTCCTACGAGCAGTACTTC.

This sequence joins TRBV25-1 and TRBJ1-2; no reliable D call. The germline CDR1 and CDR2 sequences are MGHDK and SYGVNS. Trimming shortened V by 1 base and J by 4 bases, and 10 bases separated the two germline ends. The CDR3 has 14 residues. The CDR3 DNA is TGTGCCAGCAGTGAATCAGAGGCCTTCTATGGCTACACCTTC. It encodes CASSESEAFYGYTF.

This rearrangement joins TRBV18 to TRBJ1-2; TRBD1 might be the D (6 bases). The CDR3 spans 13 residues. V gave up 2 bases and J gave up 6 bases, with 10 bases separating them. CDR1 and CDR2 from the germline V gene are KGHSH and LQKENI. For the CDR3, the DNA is TGTGCCAGCTCACCAGGACAGCTAAATGGCTACACCTTC. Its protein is CASSPGQLNGYTF.